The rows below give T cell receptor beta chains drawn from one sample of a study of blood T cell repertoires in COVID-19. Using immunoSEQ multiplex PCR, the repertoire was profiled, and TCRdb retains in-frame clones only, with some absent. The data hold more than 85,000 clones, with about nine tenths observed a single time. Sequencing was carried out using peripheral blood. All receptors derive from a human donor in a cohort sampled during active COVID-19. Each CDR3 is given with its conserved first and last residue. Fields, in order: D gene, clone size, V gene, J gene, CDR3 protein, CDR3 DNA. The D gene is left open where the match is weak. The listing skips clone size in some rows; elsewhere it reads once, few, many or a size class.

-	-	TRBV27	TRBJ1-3	CASSSGGNTIYF	TGTGCCAGCAGTTCAGGTGGAAACACCATATATTTT
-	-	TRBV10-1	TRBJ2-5	CASSEGRDNQETQYF	TGCGCCAGCAGTGAAGGCAGGGACAACCAAGAGACCCAGTACTTC
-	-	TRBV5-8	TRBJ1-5	CASILDRPNQPQHF	TGTGCCAGCATCCTAGACAGGCCCAATCAGCCCCAGCATTTT
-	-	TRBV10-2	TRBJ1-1	CASTRGDTEAFF	TGCGCCAGCACCAGGGGAGACACTGAAGCTTTCTTT
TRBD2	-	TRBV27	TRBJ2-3	CASSFRGGWREGLTDTQYF	TGTGCCAGCAGTTTCCGGGGGGGGTGGCGGGAGGGCCTGACAGATACGCAGTATTTT
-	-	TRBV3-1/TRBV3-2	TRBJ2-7	CASSQDRLALSEQYF	TGTGCCAGCAGCCAAGATCGGTTAGCCCTCTCCGAGCAGTACTTC
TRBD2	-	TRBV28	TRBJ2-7	CASRSAGVPYEQYF	TGTGCCAGCAGGTCCGCGGGAGTTCCCTACGAGCAGTACTTC
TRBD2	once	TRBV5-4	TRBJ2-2	CASSLSGRDTGELFF	TGTGCCAGCAGCTTATCCGGGAGGGACACCGGGGAGCTGTTTTTT
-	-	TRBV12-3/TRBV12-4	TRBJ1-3	CASSLFEADRSRF	TGTGCCAGCAGTTTATTCGAGGCCGACAGGTCGAGGTTT
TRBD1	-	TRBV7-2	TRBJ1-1	CASSLRQGEAFF	TGTGCCAGCAGCCTACGACAGGGAGAAGCTTTCTTT
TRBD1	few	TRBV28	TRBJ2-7	CASSFPGQGAGEQYF	TGTGCCAGCAGTTTTCCCGGACAGGGGGCAGGCGAGCAGTACTTC
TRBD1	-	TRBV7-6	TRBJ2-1	CASSHRGTYNEQFF	TGTGCCAGCAGCCACAGGGGAACCTACAATGAGCAGTTCTTC
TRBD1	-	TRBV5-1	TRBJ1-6	CASSSGRGNSPLHF	TGCGCCAGCAGCTCGGGCAGGGGGAATTCACCCCTCCACTTT
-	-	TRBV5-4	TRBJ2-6	CASRGTALSGANVLTF	TGTGCCAGCAGAGGGACTGCCTTATCTGGGGCCAACGTCCTGACTTTC
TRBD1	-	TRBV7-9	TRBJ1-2	CASSFQGVGYGYTF	TGTGCCAGCAGCTTCCAGGGGGTTGGCTATGGCTACACCTTC
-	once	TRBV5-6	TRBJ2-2	CASSRGTGELFF	TGTGCCAGCAGTAGGGGCACCGGGGAGCTGTTTTTT
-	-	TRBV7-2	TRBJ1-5	CASSLAGGHQPQHF	TGTGCCAGCAGCTTAGCCGGGGGACATCAGCCCCAGCATTTT
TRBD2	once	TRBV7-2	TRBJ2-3	CASSLKLAGVTQYF	TGTGCCAGCAGCTTAAAGCTAGCGGGAGTAACGCAGTATTTT
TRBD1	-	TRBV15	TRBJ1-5	CATSRETGGSNQPQHF	TGTGCCACCAGCCGGGAGACAGGGGGCTCCAATCAGCCCCAGCATTTT
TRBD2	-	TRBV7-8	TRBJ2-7	CASSFGDLGGNEQYF	TGTGCCAGCAGCTTCGGGGACTTGGGGGGGAACGAGCAGTACTTC
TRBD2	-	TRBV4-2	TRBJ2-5	CASSRVGAGGTETQYF	TGTGCCAGCAGCCGGGTCGGAGCGGGAGGGACCGAGACCCAGTACTTC
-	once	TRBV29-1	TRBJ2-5	CSGRQDGETQYF	TGCAGCGGAAGACAGGATGGAGAGACCCAGTACTTC